These T cell receptor beta chains were read from a single sample in a study of OX40 agonist ivuxolimab in advanced cancers. TCRdb keeps only in-frame clones here, not all; method: immunoSEQ multiplex PCR. The sample consists of some 41,000 clones, 86% of them appearing once. Sequencing was performed on CD4+ or CD8+ T cells sorted from blood, taken in a trial of the OX40 agonist ivuxolimab. The receptors were sampled from an adult with an advanced solid tumor such as melanoma, head and neck, liver or kidney cancer. Both conserved end residues are part of each CDR3. Each record gives: V gene, D gene, J gene, clone size, CDR3 DNA, CDR3 protein. D genes are given only for firm matches. A row's size may be missing; if present it is once, few, many or a size class.

V gene: TRBV7-9; D gene: .; J gene: TRBJ1-3; clone size: .; CDR3 DNA: TGTGCCAGCAGCGATACAGGGTTTGGAAACACCATATATTTT; CDR3 protein: CASSDTGFGNTIYF
V gene: TRBV7-2; D gene: TRBD1; J gene: TRBJ1-5; clone size: .; CDR3 DNA: TGTGCCAGCAGATCCGGGACAGGGAATCAGCCCCAGCATTTT; CDR3 protein: CASRSGTGNQPQHF
V gene: TRBV7-2; D gene: TRBD1; J gene: TRBJ1-2; clone size: .; CDR3 DNA: TGTGCCAGCAGCACTAACGCGGGACAGGGGGCCTATGGCTACACCTTC; CDR3 protein: CASSTNAGQGAYGYTF
V gene: TRBV2; D gene: .; J gene: TRBJ1-1; clone size: .; CDR3 DNA: TGTGCCAGCAGGGTGACAGGACCCATGAACACTGAAGCTTTCTTT; CDR3 protein: CASRVTGPMNTEAFF
V gene: TRBV27; D gene: .; J gene: TRBJ1-1; clone size: .; CDR3 DNA: TGTGCCAGCAGTAAGGGACAGAACACTGAAGCTTTCTTT; CDR3 protein: CASSKGQNTEAFF
V gene: TRBV28; D gene: .; J gene: TRBJ2-5; clone size: few; CDR3 DNA: TGTGCCACCTGCCGGACAAATGAGGTAAAAGAGACCCAGTACTTC; CDR3 protein: CATCRTNEVKETQYF
V gene: TRBV7-2; D gene: .; J gene: TRBJ2-7; clone size: few; CDR3 DNA: TGTGCCAGCAGCCTACCCTACTACGAGCAGTACTTC; CDR3 protein: CASSLPYYEQYF
V gene: TRBV30; D gene: .; J gene: TRBJ2-3; clone size: .; CDR3 DNA: TGTGCCTGGGTTGGGACGTCTACAGATACGCAGTATTTT; CDR3 protein: CAWVGTSTDTQYF
V gene: TRBV19; D gene: .; J gene: TRBJ2-7; clone size: once; CDR3 DNA: TGTGCCAGCCGAACAGGATCTAGCGACGAGCAGTACTTC; CDR3 protein: CASRTGSSDEQYF
V gene: TRBV6-1; D gene: .; J gene: TRBJ1-4; clone size: .; CDR3 DNA: TGTGCCAGCAGTGAAGGGATTTACAATGAAAAACTGTTTTTT; CDR3 protein: CASSEGIYNEKLFF
V gene: TRBV6-5; D gene: .; J gene: TRBJ1-5; clone size: .; CDR3 DNA: TGTGCCAGCAGTCCCATGGGCAGTCAGCCCCAGCATTTT; CDR3 protein: CASSPMGSQPQHF
V gene: TRBV5-4; D gene: TRBD2; J gene: TRBJ2-5; clone size: .; CDR3 DNA: TGTGCCAGCAGCCCAAAGGTCTTAGCGGGGGGGGTCCAAGAGACCCAGTACTTC; CDR3 protein: CASSPKVLAGGVQETQYF
V gene: TRBV5-1; D gene: .; J gene: TRBJ1-2; clone size: .; CDR3 DNA: TGCGCCAGCAGCTTGCTCCATCTGGGGGGCGCATACGGAAACTATGGCTACACCTTC; CDR3 protein: CASSLLHLGGAYGNYGYTF
V gene: TRBV6-5; D gene: TRBD1; J gene: TRBJ2-5; clone size: once; CDR3 DNA: TGTGCCAGCAGTCGGACAGGACAAGAGACCCAGTACTTC; CDR3 protein: CASSRTGQETQYF
V gene: TRBV19; D gene: TRBD1; J gene: TRBJ1-1; clone size: .; CDR3 DNA: TGTGCCAGTAAGTCAGGGACAGGGGGCCCCCTTGCTGAAGCTTTCTTT; CDR3 protein: CASKSGTGGPLAEAFF
V gene: TRBV6-5; D gene: .; J gene: TRBJ2-1; clone size: .; CDR3 DNA: TGTGCCAGCAGACCCTTCGGGGACTTCGACAATGAGCAGTTCTTC; CDR3 protein: CASRPFGDFDNEQFF
V gene: TRBV6-5; D gene: TRBD1; J gene: TRBJ1-2; clone size: .; CDR3 DNA: TGTGCCAGCAGTGACCACAGGGGGCATAGTGGCTACACCTTC; CDR3 protein: CASSDHRGHSGYTF
V gene: TRBV18; D gene: .; J gene: TRBJ2-3; clone size: .; CDR3 DNA: TGTGCCAGCTCACCATATGACCGATTTGGGGCGGGGAGCACAGATACGCAGTATTTT; CDR3 protein: CASSPYDRFGAGSTDTQYF
V gene: TRBV19; D gene: .; J gene: TRBJ2-1; clone size: .; CDR3 DNA: TGTGCCAGTAGTATCATTCTAGCCCGTCGTGGAAACAATGAGCAGTTCTTC; CDR3 protein: CASSIILARRGNNEQFF
V gene: TRBV7-2; D gene: .; J gene: TRBJ1-6; clone size: few; CDR3 DNA: TGTGCCAGCAGCCCACCGAATTCACCCCTCCACTTT; CDR3 protein: CASSPPNSPLHF
V gene: TRBV11-2; D gene: TRBD1; J gene: TRBJ2-7; clone size: .; CDR3 DNA: TGTGCCAGCAGCGTCTGGGACAGCTCCTACGAGCAGTACTTC; CDR3 protein: CASSVWDSSYEQYF
V gene: TRBV6-5; D gene: .; J gene: TRBJ2-7; clone size: .; CDR3 DNA: TGTGCCAGCAGCCAGGGGCAGCCCTACGAGCAGTACTTC; CDR3 protein: CASSQGQPYEQYF
V gene: TRBV6-6; D gene: TRBD1; J gene: TRBJ1-1; clone size: .; CDR3 DNA: TGTGCCAGCGGAGAAACAGGGGGCACCCACACTGAAGCTTTCTTT; CDR3 protein: CASGETGGTHTEAFF
V gene: TRBV12-2; D gene: .; J gene: TRBJ2-5; clone size: .; CDR3 DNA: TGTGCAAGTCGCGCTTTACTAGCGGGCCTCCAAGAGACCCAGTACTTC; CDR3 protein: CASRALLAGLQETQYF
V gene: TRBV21-1; D gene: .; J gene: TRBJ2-2; clone size: .; CDR3 DNA: TGTGCCAGCAGCAAAGGAATGGGACAGGCGAACACCGGGGAGCTGTTTTTT; CDR3 protein: CASSKGMGQANTGELFF
V gene: TRBV29-1; D gene: .; J gene: TRBJ1-3; clone size: .; CDR3 DNA: TGCAGCGTTTCCCGGGACCCTGGAAACACCATATATTTT; CDR3 protein: CSVSRDPGNTIYF
V gene: TRBV2; D gene: .; J gene: TRBJ1-3; clone size: .; CDR3 DNA: TGTGCCAGCAGCGAAGGAAGGAGCTCTGGAAACACCATATATTTT; CDR3 protein: CASSEGRSSGNTIYF